The 21 T cell receptor beta chains in this list originate from one sample, sequenced in a study of T cell repertoires in cytomegalovirus infection. In TCRdb, the reads were re-called with MiXCR into one record per CDR3 protein. Found here are approximately 290,000 distinct CDR3 sequences, about 23% of them singletons; the top ten hold approximately 14%. Sequenced material: PBMCs. These receptors originate from a human donor in good health (CMV status not recorded). Some clones in this sample may be carry-over from other donors' samples.

This sequence joins TRBV20-1 and TRBJ2-7; D remains ambiguous. Germline V gene data show CDR1 as DFQATT and CDR2 as SNEGSKA (reference sequence). The CDR3 sequence is 12 residues long. V lost 3 bases and J lost 3, with 9 bases in between. The CDR3 reads CSASLSLYEQYF. The CDR3 coding sequence is TGCAGTGCTAGTCTCAGCCTCTACGAGCAGTACTTC.

This clonotype occurred a few times. This chain links TRBV7-2 with TRBJ1-4, with D uncertain. Trimming shortened V by 2 bases and J by 7 bases, and 14 bases separated the two germline ends. The germline V gene has CDR1 SGHTA and CDR2 FQGNSA. The CDR3 has 15 amino acids. The CDR3 DNA reads TGTGCCAGCAGCTTATTCTGGGGTTTGAGTGAAAAACTGTTTTTT. Residues: CASSLFWGLSEKLFF.

This chain uses TRBV20-1 with TRBJ2-3, with 9 bases that match TRBD2. The CDR3 sequence is 17 residues long. Germline trimming cut 7 bases from V and 4 bases from J; bases unmatched to any gene: 18. Looked up from germline, CDR1 is DFQATT and CDR2 is SNEGSKA (reference sequence). This chain's CDR3 is CSVRRLLAGVLADTQYF. In nucleotides, the CDR3 is TGCAGTGTCAGGCGACTCTTAGCGGGAGTTCTCGCAGATACGCAGTATTTT.

A few counts support this clonotype. This sequence joins TRBV11-3 and TRBJ2-7; TRBD2 aligns across 7 bases. The length of the CDR3 is 16 residues. Germline CDR1 reads SGHNT; CDR2 reads YENEEA. V lost 1 base to trimming and J lost 5 bases; unmatched junction nucleotides: 11. CDR3 in amino acids: CASSLGVDAGVHEQYF. Written as DNA, the CDR3 is TGTGCCAGCAGCTTAGGGGTCGACGCGGGAGTCCACGAGCAGTACTTC.

V is TRBV28 and J is TRBJ2-7; D possibly corresponds to TRBD2 (5 bases). Trimming stripped 7 bases from V and 6 bases from J, with 19 bases between. There are 14 residues in the CDR3. The germline CDR1 and CDR2 sequences are MDHEN and SYDVKM. CDR3 sequence reads: CASTLRGSRGEQYF. The CDR3 DNA sequence: TGTGCCAGCACCCTTAGAGGGAGCCGAGGCGAGCAGTACTTC.

This clonotype has ten or more counts. The rearrangement links TRBV7-2 to TRBJ2-7, with D perhaps matching TRBD2 (5 bases). The CDR3 is made up of 14 amino acids. Germline V CDR1 and CDR2: SGHTA, FQGNSA. Trimming took 4 bases from V and 2 from J, leaving 12 bases between them. CDR3 bases: TGTGCCAGCAGCTCGAAGGCGGGCCCCTACGAGCAGTACTTC. Protein: CASSSKAGPYEQYF. The variable domain in full, completed from reference TRBV7-2 and TRBJ2-7, reads GAGVSQSPSNKVTEKGKDVELRCDPISGHTALYWYRQSLGQGLEFLIYFQGNSAPDKSGLPSDRFSAERTGGSVSTLTIQRTQQEDSAVYLCASSSKAGPYEQYFGPGTRLTVT.

This chain uses TRBV5-1 with TRBJ2-1; D ambiguous. Germline CDR1 and CDR2: SGHRS and YFSETQ. V lost 5 bases to trimming and J lost 8 bases, with 14 bases between them. The CDR3 extends over 13 amino acids. DNA for the CDR3: TGCGCCAGCAGAAACATGGGGTCCTATGAGCAGTTCTTC. Translation gives CASRNMGSYEQFF.

This clonotype was found a few times. The chain carries TRBV11-2 and TRBJ2-5, with TRBD2 identical over 8 bases. Unmatched junction bases numbered 5, after V lost 4 bases and J lost 4 bases. Germline CDR1 and CDR2: SGHAT and FQNNGV. This CDR3 has 14 amino acids. The chain's CDR3 is CASSSSRGGETQYF. The CDR3 coding sequence is TGTGCCAGCAGCTCCTCTCGGGGGGGAGAGACCCAGTACTTC.

This clonotype was counted between two and nine times. CDR3 coding DNA: TGTGCCAGCAGTTACGGCGGGGGGTATGGCACAGATACGCAGTATTTT. This codes for CASSYGGGYGTDTQYF. The rearrangement joins TRBV5-4 to TRBJ2-3, with 8 bases fitting TRBD2. This CDR3 has 16 amino acids. CDR1 and CDR2 (germline): SGHNT, YYREEE (reference sequence). J lost 1 base, V lost 5 bases, and 9 bases had no gene match. The entire variable domain, with the rest obtained from reference TRBV5-4 and TRBJ2-3, is as follows: ETGVTQSPTHLIKTRGQQVTLRCSSQSGHNTVSWYQQALGQGPQFIFQYYREEENGRGNFPPRFSGLQFPNYSSELNVNALELDDSALYLCASSYGGGYGTDTQYFGPGTRLTVL.

This clonotype was detected a few times. This chain connects TRBV19 to TRBJ2-1; D may be TRBD2 (6 bases). The CDR3 totals 18 residues. Germline assignment: CDR1 LNHDA and CDR2 SQIVND (reference sequence). The ends were cut back, 3 bases at V and 0 bases at J, with 18 bases in the middle. The CDR3 is CASSISGTLPPSYNEQFF. In nucleotides, the CDR3 is TGTGCCAGTAGTATCAGTGGGACTCTCCCACCCTCCTACAATGAGCAGTTCTTC. Variable domain in full (rest from reference TRBV19 and TRBJ2-1): DGGITQSPKYLFRKEGQNVTLSCEQNLNHDAMYWYRQDPGQGLRLIYYSQIVNDFQKGDIAEGYSVSREKKESFPLTVTSAQKNPTAFYLCASSISGTLPPSYNEQFFGPGTRLTVL.

This clonotype was counted many times. The chain couples TRBV7-2 to TRBJ2-1; TRBD1 or TRBD2 may be the D gene (5 bases each). Germline loops: CDR1 SGHTA, CDR2 FQGNSA. This CDR3 has 14 residues. Trimming took 1 base from V and 5 from J, leaving 9 bases between them. The CDR3 nucleotides read TGTGCCAGCAGCTTAGATCGGGGACACAATGAGCAGTTCTTC. It specifies CASSLDRGHNEQFF.

This clonotype was seen repeatedly, ten times or more. The chain joins TRBV7-2 to TRBJ2-2; 9 nucleotides match TRBD2. The CDR3 is 17 amino acids. Germline V gives CDR1 SGHTA, CDR2 FQGNSA. J gave up 9 bases and V 5 bases, and 16 bases lay outside the gene matches. Written as DNA, the CDR3 is TGTGCCAGCAGCCTCAGGGGGACTAGCAACTCGTACAGGGAGCTGTTTTTT. Encoded protein: CASSLRGTSNSYRELFF.

This clonotype was seen a few times. V usage is TRBV28 and J usage is TRBJ2-2; D gene uncertain. Germline CDR1 and CDR2: MDHEN and SYDVKM. The CDR3 sequence is 12 residues long. Trimming took 2 bases from V and 9 from J, leaving 7 bases between them. For the CDR3, the DNA is TGTGCCAGCAGTTTAATGACAAGGGAGCTGTTTTTT. Protein: CASSLMTRELFF.

This clonotype was detected a few times. The gene calls are TRBV28 and TRBJ2-4; D remains ambiguous. CDR3 size: 14 residues. The ends were cut back, 7 bases at V and 1 base at J, with 11 bases in the middle. CDR1 MDHEN and CDR2 SYDVKM come from the germline V gene. CDR3 DNA: TGTGCCAGCACCGAGTGGAAGGCCAAAAACATTCAGTACTTC. This gives the protein CASTEWKAKNIQYF. Full variable domain (remainder filled in from reference TRBV28 and TRBJ2-4): DVKVTQSSRYLVKRTGEKVFLECVQDMDHENMFWYRQDPGLGLRLIYFSYDVKMKEKGDIPEGYSVSREKKERFSLILESASTNQTSMYLCASTEWKAKNIQYFGAGTRLSVL.

This clonotype came up many times. The chain couples TRBV28 to TRBJ1-1; 7 bases are a match to TRBD1. Germline V CDR1 and CDR2: MDHEN, SYDVKM. This CDR3 contains 15 residues. V shed 6 bases, J shed 4 bases, and the junction held 11 bases outside the gene matches. CDR3 residues: CASRPRQGWSTEAFF. The CDR3 DNA is TGTGCCAGCAGGCCTAGACAGGGATGGAGCACTGAAGCTTTCTTT.

There are many counts of this clonotype. The chain combines TRBV7-3 with TRBJ2-2, with 9 bases matching TRBD2. The CDR3 runs 17 residues. Germline V gene sequence: CDR1 SGHTA, CDR2 FQGTGA. The V gene end was trimmed by 2 bases and the J gene end by 0 bases; junction bases not matched to a gene: 4. The CDR3 DNA is TGTGCCAGCAGCTTAGTGGCGGGGGGGCCGAACACCGGGGAGCTGTTTTTT. This gives the protein CASSLVAGGPNTGELFF.

This chain uses TRBV11-3 with TRBJ2-3; TRBD1 matches at 10 bases. V lost 5 bases, J lost 6 bases, and 5 bases stayed unmatched. Germline V gene sequence: CDR1 SGHNT, CDR2 YENEEA. This CDR3 spans 14 amino acids. The CDR3 loop reads CASSPGQGVDTQYF. CDR3 coding DNA: TGTGCCAGCAGCCCAGGACAGGGGGTGGATACGCAGTATTTT.

J is TRBJ2-1 and V is TRBV4-2; 8 positions agree with TRBD2. The V segment lost 0 bases and the J segment 4 bases; nucleotides outside the gene matches: 8. CDR1 LGHNA and CDR2 YNFKEQ come from the germline V gene. The CDR3 loop spans 17 amino acids. The CDR3: CASSQDVAGNLYNEQFF. The CDR3 DNA reads TGTGCCAGCAGCCAAGATGTAGCGGGGAATCTTTACAATGAGCAGTTCTTC.

The V gene is TRBV19, the J gene TRBJ2-5, with D unclear. The CDR3 runs 15 residues. Trimming took 1 base from V and 1 from J, leaving 10 bases between them. CDR1 is LNHDA and CDR2 is SQIVND in the germline V gene (reference sequence). CDR3 region: CASSIVGRTQETQYF. DNA of the CDR3: TGTGCCAGTAGTATAGTTGGACGGACCCAAGAGACCCAGTACTTC.

This clonotype was seen a few times. The chain couples TRBV5-1 to TRBJ2-7, with 7 nucleotides matching TRBD1. CDR3 length: 13 residues. J lost 3 bases, V lost 5 bases, and 5 bases had no gene match. Germline loops: CDR1 SGHRS, CDR2 YFSETQ. The CDR3 spells CASSRGQDYEQYF. The DNA of the CDR3 is TGCGCCAGCAGTCGAGGACAGGACTACGAGCAGTACTTC.

This clonotype was counted between two and nine times. The V call is TRBV6-8, the J call TRBJ2-7; TRBD1 is a possible D gene (6 bases). Germline loops: CDR1 MNHGY, CDR2 SAAAGT. Trimming stripped 6 bases from V and 0 bases from J, with 15 bases between. This CDR3 has 15 residues. The CDR3 region is CASRLQGQSSYEQYF. CDR3 coding DNA: TGTGCCAGCAGGCTACAAGGACAGAGCTCCTACGAGCAGTACTTC.